This TCR beta chain came from a study of T cells in Graves' hyperthyroidism and ophthalmopathy. Study-wide findings and caveats: Stable hyperthyroidism was separated from ophthalmopathy by a model based on 13 V-J features.

TCR beta CDR3 regions were amplified from RNA transcripts. Primed by the HTBI set, a first-round RT-PCR was run on the TCR CDR3. One entry per CDR3 protein, called by TCRdb with MiXCR from the multiplex PCR reads. Among a few hundred thousand distinct CDR3 sequences listed, roughly 50% were seen once. The V gene lost 0 bases and the J gene lost 1 base, with 10 bases spanning the gap. The CDR3 has 15 amino acids. Germline V gene data show CDR1 as SGHNT and CDR2 as YYREEE (reference sequence). In its sample, this clonotype was seen many times. What it recognizes is unknown. The sequence came from a woman under 30 with Graves' hyperthyroidism. The source material was peripheral blood or thyroid tissue (not recorded which). The chain uses TRBV5-4 and TRBJ1-1; D call uncertain. The CDR3, as DNA: TGTGCCAGCAGCTTGGGGCCAGCTGCGAACACTGAAGCTTTCTTT. It yields the protein CASSLGPAANTEAFF.